Presented here are 10 T cell receptor beta chains from one specimen sequenced in a study of blood T cell repertoires in COVID-19. The data were produced by immunoSEQ multiplex PCR, yet TCRdb's version contains in-frame clones alone and is incomplete. Here the sample spans approximately 110,000 clones, about 83% being singletons. The sample was peripheral blood. The receptors were gathered from a human donor in a cohort sampled during active COVID-19.

The V call is TRBV18, the J call TRBJ1-2, with 7 nucleotides matching TRBD1. The trim removed 4 bases at V and 5 bases at J, leaving 13 bases unmatched. CDR1 and CDR2 (germline): KGHSH, LQKENI. The CDR3 has 16 residues. The CDR3 sequence: CASSRRQGVGSYGYTF. The CDR3, as DNA: TGTGCCAGCTCACGAAGACAGGGCGTTGGGTCTTATGGCTACACCTTC.

The V call is TRBV5-1, the J call TRBJ1-1; 7 bases line up with TRBD1. V shed 1 base and J 4 bases; nucleotides not matched to a gene: 4. CDR1 and CDR2 (germline): SGHRS, YFSETQ. The CDR3 spans 14 residues. CDR3 DNA: TGCGCCAGCAGCTTGTCCCCAGGGGGCACTGAAGCTTTCTTT. Its translation: CASSLSPGGTEAFF.

This clone appeared once. This chain joins TRBV25-1 and TRBJ2-7, with TRBD2 matching 7 bases. CDR1 is MGHDK, CDR2 SYGVNS, per germline. The V and J ends lost 9 bases and 6 bases, in that order; junction bases with no gene match: 8. The CDR3 has 12 amino acids. CDR3 sequence reads: CASSTRGVEQYF. The DNA of the CDR3 is TGTGCCAGTTCGACACGGGGGGTCGAGCAGTACTTC.

The V and J genes are TRBV10-2 and TRBJ2-5, with 11 bases that match TRBD2. With V trimmed by 6 bases and J by 3 bases, 3 bases remained unmatched. Looked up from germline, CDR1 is WSHSY and CDR2 is SAAADI. This CDR3 spans 14 amino acids. The CDR3 DNA reads as TGCGCCAGCAGCTTGGGACTAGCGGAAGAGACCCAGTACTTC. Protein: CASSLGLAEETQYF.

The V call is TRBV29-1, the J call TRBJ2-7; D is possibly TRBD1 (6 bases). The V gene's germline CDR1 is SQVTM and CDR2 ANQGSEA. The CDR3 covers 12 residues. The V end lost 4 bases, the J end lost 2 bases, and 9 bases lay between the germline ends. The CDR3 loop reads CSVGEGAYEQYF. For the CDR3, the DNA is TGCAGCGTTGGTGAGGGGGCCTACGAGCAGTACTTC.

The V gene is TRBV5-1, the J gene TRBJ2-7, with 9 bases matching TRBD1. Looked up from germline, CDR1 is SGHRS and CDR2 is YFSETQ. CDR3 length equals 16 residues. V dropped 0 bases and J dropped 7; count of bases not matched to a gene: 11. CDR3 DNA: TGCGCCAGCAGCTTGGCACCGGGACAGGGTTCGGGTGAGCAGTACTTC. Translation gives CASSLAPGQGSGEQYF.

V is TRBV25-1 and J is TRBJ1-4; 8 bases agree with TRBD1. This CDR3 is built from 15 residues. J was trimmed by 10 bases and V by 4 bases; bases with no gene match: 11. Looked up from germline, CDR1 is MGHDK and CDR2 is SYGVNS. The CDR3 region has the DNA TGTGCCAGCAGTGGCCAGGGGGCGCGGGGGGGAAAACTGTTTTTT. It is translated as CASSGQGARGGKLFF.

This chain links TRBV7-8 with TRBJ1-2, with TRBD1 identical over 7 bases. The V gene end was trimmed by 5 bases and the J gene end by 5 bases; junction bases not matched to a gene: 5. The germline V gene has CDR1 SGHVS and CDR2 FQNEAQ. This CDR3 has 13 amino acids. The CDR3 protein is CASSPGQYYGYTF. DNA of the CDR3: TGTGCCAGCAGCCCGGGACAGTATTATGGCTACACCTTC. Full variable domain (remainder filled in from reference TRBV7-8 and TRBJ1-2): GAGVSQSPRYKVAKRGQDVALRCDPISGHVSLFWYQQALGQGPEFLTYFQNEAQLDKSGLPSDRFFAERPEGSVSTLKIQRTQQEDSAVYLCASSPGQYYGYTFGSGTRLTVV.

This rearrangement joins TRBV18 to TRBJ1-3, with D perhaps TRBD1 (6 bases). The CDR3 contains 14 residues. CDR1 and CDR2 from the germline V gene are KGHSH and LQKENI. V lost 11 bases to trimming and J lost 2 bases, with 16 bases between them. The CDR3 DNA reads as TGTGCCTCCAAAGGGGGGGCGGCTGGAAACACCATATATTTT. It encodes CASKGGAAGNTIYF.

The gene calls are TRBV3-1 (or the pseudogene TRBV3-2) and TRBJ2-7; maybe TRBD2 (7 bases). From germline, CDR1 is LGHDT and CDR2 YNNKEL (reference sequence). There are 16 residues in the CDR3. The V and J ends lost 4 bases and 3 bases respectively, with 19 bases between them. In DNA, the CDR3 is TGTGCCAGCAGCCGCCAAGGAGGGGGGGCCATCTACGAGCAGTACTTC. Amino acids: CASSRQGGGAIYEQYF.